This T cell receptor (beta chain) was identified during a study of shared clonotypes between healthy human individuals. Concerning this clone: Antigen specificity is unknown.

Assay: immunoSEQ multiplex PCR; the TCRdb copy retains only in-frame clones and omits some. The repertoire holds about 2.3 million clones, with approximately 95% as singletons. The V gene lost 3 bases and the J gene lost 2 bases, with 17 bases spanning the gap. The germline gives CDR1 SGDLS, CDR2 YYNGEE. CDR3 length: 16 amino acids. Donors were healthy HIV-negative adults without recent acute infections or vaccinations. Findings and caveats of the study: Estimated richness values were generally larger in naive subsets than in memory subsets. Clonotype sharing among donors, it was expected, would be affected by sequencing depth.

Input material: naive CD4+ T cells from PBMCs. Subset here: CD45RA+ positively selected. This chain uses TRBV9 with TRBJ2-5, with a possible D match to TRBD2 (5 bases). This TCR was recovered from a man in his late teens or twenties in good health. Some clones in this sample may be carry-over from other donors' samples. CDR3 coding DNA: TGTGCCAGCAGCGCGGGCGCGATCCAGCGGCAAGAGACCCAGTACTTC. It specifies CASSAGAIQRQETQYF.